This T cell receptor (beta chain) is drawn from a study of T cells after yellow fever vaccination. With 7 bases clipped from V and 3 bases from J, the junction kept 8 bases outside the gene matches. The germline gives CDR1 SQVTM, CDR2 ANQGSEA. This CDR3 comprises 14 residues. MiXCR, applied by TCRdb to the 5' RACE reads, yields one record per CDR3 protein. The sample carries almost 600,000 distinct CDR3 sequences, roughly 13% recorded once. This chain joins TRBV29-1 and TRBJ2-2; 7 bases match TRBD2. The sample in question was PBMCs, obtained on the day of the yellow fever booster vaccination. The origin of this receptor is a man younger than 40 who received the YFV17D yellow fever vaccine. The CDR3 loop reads CSGAASGYTGELFF. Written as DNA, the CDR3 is TGCAGCGGTGCGGCTAGCGGATACACCGGGGAGCTGTTTTTT.